The clone carrying this TCR beta chain has at least ten counts. The sample comes from a study of Graves' ophthalmopathy and Graves' hyperthyroidism. From RNA, the CDR3 regions of TCR beta chains were amplified and sequenced. First-round RT-PCR employed HTBI primers, with a second-round multiplex PCR after it. TCRdb reprocessed the multiplex PCR reads via MiXCR and lists one record per CDR3 protein. This sample has about 400,000 distinct CDR3 sequences, with around 18% found just once. The ends lost 5 bases at V and 8 bases at J; junction bases unmatched: 6. The CDR3 runs 12 residues. The germline gives CDR1 SQVTM, CDR2 ANQGSEA.

Sequenced material: peripheral blood. This sequence joins TRBV29-1 and TRBJ1-2, with 9 bases aligning to TRBD1. This clonotype originated in a young woman with Graves' ophthalmopathy. CDR3 nucleotides: TGCAGCGTTCGGGACAGGGTCGGAGGCTACACCTTC. Its translation: CSVRDRVGGYTF.